This TCR beta chain was retrieved from a study of cytomegalovirus exposure and HLA in healthy donors. Turning to the study itself: As released early, the data held 80 million to 90 million unique TCRs from HLA-typed donors.

Study outcomes and limitations: Rare TCR sequences predominated, though certain public TCRs were found in many donors. The study put 150 to 200 TCR beta chains on its list as cytomegalovirus-associated. CMV serostatus was the only recorded immune exposure for donors.

In the PCR, 60 Vbeta and 13 Jbeta primers were used. Repertoires were generated with immunoSEQ multiplex PCR, while TCRdb's copy carries only in-frame clones and drops some. This sample carries 200,000 to 300,000 clones, around 80% of them seen once, and the ten largest clones take approximately 0.47%. This CDR3 has 12 residues. CDR1 and CDR2 from the germline V gene are WSHSY and SAAADI. As concerns this clone: As yet, its antigen is unknown. One junction end disagrees with the germline gene, perhaps due to a read error.

This sequence joins TRBV10-2 and TRBJ2-2; 7 bases map to TRBD2. This clonotype was sampled from a boy younger than 18 in good health and CMV-seronegative. The source material was PBMCs. CDR3 in amino acids: CASRLHGGGLFF. CDR3 coding DNA: TGCGCCAGCAGATTACATGGCGGGGGGCTGTTTTTT.